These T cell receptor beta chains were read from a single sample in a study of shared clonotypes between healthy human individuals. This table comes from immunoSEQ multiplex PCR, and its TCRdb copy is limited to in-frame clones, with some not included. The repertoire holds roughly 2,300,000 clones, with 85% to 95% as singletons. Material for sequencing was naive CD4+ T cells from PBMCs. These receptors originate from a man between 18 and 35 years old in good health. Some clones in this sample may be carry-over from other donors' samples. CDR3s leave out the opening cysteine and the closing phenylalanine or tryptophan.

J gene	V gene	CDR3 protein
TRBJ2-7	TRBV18	ASSPPQTSGRASEQY
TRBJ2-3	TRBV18	ASSLSGTLTDTQY
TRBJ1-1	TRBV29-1	SIPNGRRPDTEAF
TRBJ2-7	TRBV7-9	ASSSTYEQY
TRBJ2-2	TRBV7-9	ASSSKQGPLTGELF
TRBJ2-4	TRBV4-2	ASSQAATSGKNIQY
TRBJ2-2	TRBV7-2	ASRLDRAGKNTGELF
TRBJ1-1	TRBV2	ASSEGAAF
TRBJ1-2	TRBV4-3	ASSQGTGWDGYT
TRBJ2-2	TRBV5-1	ASSVTVPGELF
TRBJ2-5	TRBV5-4	ASSSLAGGQETQY
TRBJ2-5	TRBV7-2	ASSLVGQRGETQY
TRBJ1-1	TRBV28	ASRPPVAGGTEAF
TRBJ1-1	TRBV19	ASSRLMVTPSRTGESTEAF
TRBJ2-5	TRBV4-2	ASSPGAGDRETQY
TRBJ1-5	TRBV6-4	ASSADRGDQPQH
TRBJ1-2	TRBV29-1	SVGTGVSANYGYT
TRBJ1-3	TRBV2	ASSYRDRNSGNTIY
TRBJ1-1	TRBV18	ASSINTNTEAF
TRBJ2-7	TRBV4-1	ASSRQTQYEQY
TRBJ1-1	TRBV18	ASSPRVNTEAF
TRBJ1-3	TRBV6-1	ASSRLTGNTIY
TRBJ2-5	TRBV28	ASSPVRGRVTETQY
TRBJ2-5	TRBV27	ASAALAVHGQTQY
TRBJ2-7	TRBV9	ASSPMDRAYEQY
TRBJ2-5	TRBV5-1	ASSQGRSGGPQETQY
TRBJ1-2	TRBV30	ACNRQGLNYGYT
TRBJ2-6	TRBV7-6	ASSRGVKGLSGANVLT
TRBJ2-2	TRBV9	ASSAQIQGAITGELF
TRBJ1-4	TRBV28	ASTLGGSINEKLF
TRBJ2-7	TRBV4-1	ASSIGRAGNYEQY
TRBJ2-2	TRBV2	ASSEGEARPGELF
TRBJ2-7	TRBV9	ASSEGAGSYEQY
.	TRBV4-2	ASSQRDRVNYEQY
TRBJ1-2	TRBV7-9	ASSSGVYGYT
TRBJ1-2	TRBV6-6	ASSYVGDGYT
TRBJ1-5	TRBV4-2	ASSQDPRGENQPQH
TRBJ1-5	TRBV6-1	ASSERGNQPQH
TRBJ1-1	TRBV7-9	ASSLKGRDTEAF
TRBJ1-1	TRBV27	ASSSRQGRTEAF
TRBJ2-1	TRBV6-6	ASRERESYNEQF
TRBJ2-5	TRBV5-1	ASSLAAERLGKETQY
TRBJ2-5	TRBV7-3	ASSREGGGETQY
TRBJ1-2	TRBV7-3	ASSLTSTYNYGYT
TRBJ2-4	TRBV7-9	ASSLTGNIQY
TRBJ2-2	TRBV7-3	ASSLTNRGAGELF
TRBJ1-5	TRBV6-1	ASSRTGEQPQH
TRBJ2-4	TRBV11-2	ASSLGPGGPRENIQY
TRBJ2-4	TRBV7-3	ASSLRGGSSDIQY
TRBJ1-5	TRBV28	ASSLWGPDQPQH
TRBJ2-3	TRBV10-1	ASMLLGTGVADTQY
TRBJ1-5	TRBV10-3	AISDYDSLNQPQH
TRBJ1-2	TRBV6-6	ASSPPGGGPNYGYT
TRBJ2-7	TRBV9	ASSVGIAAGYEQY